This T cell receptor beta chain was identified in a study of technical replicates of blood from a few donors (dated by TCRdb to 2017 to 2019). The receptor library was made with the immunoSEQ multiplex PCR assay. TCRdb mirrors the immuneACCESS table, restricted to in-frame sequences. Some clones are absent from its copies; in checked studies, under half trace to an unresolved V gene, and the reason for the others is unknown. The sample records some 80,000 clones, roughly 96% of which are singletons. The top ten hold about 0.31% of the sample. Worth noting for this clone: Its recognized antigen is unknown. Qualities for individual bases were not recorded, and no much larger clone is one base off.

Clipping removes 4 bases from V and 6 bases from J, with 12 as the unmatched junction base count. Looking up the germline V gene yields CDR1 MDHEN and CDR2 SYDVKM. The CDR3 numbers 17 residues from cysteine through phenylalanine. Only the CDR3 DNA stays, 51 bases, in frame from base 1. Sequencing input: T cells isolated from PBMCs. The TCR comes from a human donor in good health. The chain links TRBV28 with TRBJ2-1; 10 bases in between match TRBD2. CDR3 protein: CASSSILAGSIPNEQFF. The DNA sequence is given as TGTGCCAGCAGTTCCATACTAGCGGGGAGCATCCCCAATGAGCAGTTCTTC.